These T cell receptor beta chains were read from a single sample in a study of blood T cells in healthy people across ages. A single record per CDR3 protein comes from TCRdb applying MiXCR to the 5' RACE reads. This table has some 730,000 distinct CDR3 sequences, about a fifth appearing once. The sequencing input was blood. The receptors shown here come from a man aged 65 to 85 in good health. The CDR3 runs from the conserved cysteine through the conserved F or W.

v_gene	j_gene	CDR3aa
TRBV20-1	TRBJ2-1	CSARDKERQFF
TRBV20-1	TRBJ2-5	CSARGFFSPQETQYF
TRBV4-1	TRBJ1-5	CASSRDRANQPQHF
TRBV20-1	TRBJ2-7	CSAEGGPYEQYF
TRBV7-2	TRBJ2-1	CASSLLNREYAEQFF
TRBV12-3/TRBV12-4	TRBJ2-1	CASSLNGRSEFF
TRBV11-2	TRBJ1-4	CASSLGHSATNEKLFF
TRBV7-9	TRBJ1-2	CASSLDGVVYGYTF
TRBV12-3/TRBV12-4	-	CASSDSGSNDEQFF
TRBV6-1	TRBJ2-5	CASSEFRQYQETQYF
TRBV11-2	TRBJ2-1	CASSPWSDEQFF
TRBV6-2/TRBV6-3	TRBJ2-7	CASSYPRRGGSYEQYF
TRBV20-1	TRBJ1-1	CSPGDRGPAAFF
TRBV12-3/TRBV12-4	TRBJ1-1	CASSRQSMNTEAFF
TRBV14	-	CASSHPTGLGCEQYF
TRBV7-2	TRBJ1-1	CASSSSGGAPRNTEAFF
TRBV7-2	TRBJ2-1	CASSFSAGNEQFF
TRBV7-8	TRBJ1-1	CASSARGGNTEAFF
TRBV29-1	TRBJ1-1	CSVAREWGTEAFF
TRBV5-1	TRBJ1-2	CASSTDRGSNYGYTF
TRBV9	TRBJ1-2	CASSVVPSGNGYTF
TRBV7-6	TRBJ2-3	CASSLATPGTDTQYF
TRBV5-1	TRBJ2-5	CASSLGPPPDREQYF
TRBV6-1	TRBJ2-1	CASSTLQGAINEQFF
TRBV20-1	TRBJ2-3	CSAREAYRGYTDTQYF
TRBV20-1	TRBJ2-3	CSARDLAQGILSDTQYF
TRBV3-1	TRBJ2-3	CASSQRTSGGVTDTQYF
TRBV20-1	TRBJ2-3	CSARDYTGGLTDTQYF
TRBV28	-	CASSLETGRFISYEQYF
TRBV6-1	TRBJ1-1	CASSDPTGGTEAFF
TRBV4-2	TRBJ2-3	CASSQDEGRPTQYF
TRBV3-1	TRBJ2-4	CASSQDRGNIQYF
TRBV5-1	TRBJ2-5	CASSLNPPHDLYQETQYF
TRBV12-3/TRBV12-4	TRBJ2-2	CASSLVPAGDLGNTGELFF
TRBV3-1	-	CASSQRQGSNEQFF
TRBV30	TRBJ2-2	CAWSGNTGELFF
TRBV5-1	TRBJ2-7	CASSLEANPKEQYF
TRBV5-1	TRBJ2-4	CASSLGTVQAKNIQYF
TRBV6-6	TRBJ2-6	CASLLQGGANVLTF
TRBV6-5	TRBJ1-2	CASSYDQAGGYTF
TRBV12-3/TRBV12-4	TRBJ1-1	CASSLSGGSFAEAFF
TRBV6-5	TRBJ1-1	CASSYSTFRGTEAFF
TRBV5-1	TRBJ1-2	CASSLEGQATYGYTF
TRBV18	TRBJ1-1	CASSPTSGQMNTAAFF
TRBV18	TRBJ2-5	CASSLLRDLIQETQYF
TRBV20-1	TRBJ2-3	CSARDPATDTQYF
TRBV12-3/TRBV12-4	TRBJ2-1	CASRGGRTNEQFF
TRBV29-1	TRBJ1-4	CSVVVRITDATNEKLFF
TRBV7-9	TRBJ1-1	CASSPIGQGNTEAFF
TRBV7-2	TRBJ2-1	CASSSSPEPFSYNEQFF
TRBV2	-	CANPPGPTYEQYF
TRBV10-2	TRBJ2-7	CASSWDVSYEQYF
TRBV28	-	CATHRQGGYEQYF
TRBV14	TRBJ2-7	CASSPEGIGGYEQYF